The next 9 T cell receptor beta chains were all read from a single sample in a study of blood T cell repertoires in COVID-19. Sequencing used immunoSEQ multiplex PCR; TCRdb keeps in-frame clones, though not all of them. Of about 280,000 clones in the sample, 85% were seen once. The sequenced sample consisted of peripheral blood. The source is a human donor in a cohort sampled during active COVID-19.

The V and J genes are TRBV27 and TRBJ1-2; D not resolved. This CDR3 has 11 residues. Trimming took 6 bases from V and 3 from J, leaving 5 bases between them. From germline, CDR1 is MNHEY and CDR2 SMNVEV (reference sequence). The CDR3 bases are TGTGCCAGCAGCCAGTACTATGGCTACACCTTC. Amino acids: CASSQYYGYTF.

V gene TRBV9 combines with J gene TRBJ2-7; 7 nucleotides align to TRBD2. J lost 3 bases, V lost 0 bases, and 3 bases had no gene match. Germline CDR1 and CDR2: SGDLS and YYNGEE. The CDR3 length is 14 residues. The CDR3 spells CASSVAASGYEQYF. As DNA, the CDR3 is TGTGCCAGCAGCGTAGCTGCTAGCGGCTACGAGCAGTACTTC.

This clone was recorded a few times. V gene TRBV2 combines with J gene TRBJ2-7, with a tentative D call TRBD1 (6 bases). CDR1 is SNHLY, CDR2 FYNNEI, per germline. The V end lost 5 bases, the J end lost 6 bases, and 14 bases lay between the germline ends. This CDR3 spans 13 amino acids. CDR3 loop: CASSRGQGAEQYF. CDR3 nucleotide sequence: TGTGCCAGCAGTCGGGGACAAGGCGCCGAGCAGTACTTC. The entire variable domain, with the rest obtained from reference TRBV2 and TRBJ2-7, is as follows: EPEVTQTPSHQVTQMGQEVILRCVPISNHLYFYWYRQILGQKVEFLVSFYNNEISEKSEIFDDQFSVERPDGSNFTLKIRSTKLEDSAMYFCASSRGQGAEQYFGPGTRLTVT.

This sequence joins TRBV7-2 and TRBJ1-5, with D perhaps matching TRBD1 (6 bases). Germline-derived CDR1 and CDR2 are SGHTA and FQGNSA. This CDR3 is 18 amino acids long. With 1 base removed from V and 7 bases from J, the gap between germline ends came to 23 bases. The CDR3 is CASSLDVSAGATGQPQHF. In DNA, the CDR3 is TGTGCCAGCAGCTTAGATGTCAGTGCGGGGGCTACGGGACAGCCCCAGCATTTT.

This chain joins TRBV5-1 and TRBJ2-5; 10 positions match TRBD2. V lost 1 base to trimming and J lost 5 bases; unmatched junction nucleotides: 8. CDR3 length: 16 amino acids. Per the germline V gene, CDR1 is SGHRS and CDR2 is YFSETQ. CDR3 DNA sequence: TGCGCCAGCAGCTTGTTTAGGGCTAGCGGGAGTGAGACCCAGTACTTC. Translating it yields CASSLFRASGSETQYF.

This chain links TRBV20-1 with TRBJ2-3; 8 bases are shared with TRBD2. The germline gives CDR1 DFQATT, CDR2 SNEGSKA (reference sequence). This CDR3 is 15 amino acids long. The V and J ends lost 3 bases and 5 bases, in that order; junction bases with no gene match: 10. CDR3 coding DNA: TGCAGTGCTAGTCGGGGGGGAGGGCCTGGAGATACGCAGTATTTT. Translated, it gives CSASRGGGPGDTQYF.

This rearrangement joins TRBV5-1 to TRBJ1-1; tentative D call: TRBD1 (5 bases). From germline, CDR1 is SGHRS and CDR2 YFSETQ. V was pared by 4 bases and J by 0 bases, with 16 bases between. This CDR3 comprises 16 residues. CDR3 coding DNA: TGCGCCAGCAGCCACAGACAGCGAAACTTGAACACTGAAGCTTTCTTT. Its protein product is CASSHRQRNLNTEAFF.

Only a few counts were recorded for this clone. This chain joins TRBV4-1 and TRBJ1-3; 9 bases are shared with TRBD1. In germline, CDR1 is MGHRA, CDR2 YSYEKL. V lost 4 bases, J lost 0 bases, and 10 bases stayed unmatched. The CDR3 has 18 residues. The CDR3 DNA sequence: TGCGCCAGCAGCCGTGGACCGGGACAGGGTTTCTCTGGAAACACCATATATTTT. It yields the protein CASSRGPGQGFSGNTIYF.

The V gene is TRBV13, the J gene TRBJ2-1; D possibly corresponds to TRBD2 (5 bases). V was shortened by 3 bases and J by 0 bases, with 9 bases between the two germline ends. CDR1 and CDR2 (germline): PRHDT, FYEKMQ (reference sequence). The CDR3 contains 15 residues. CDR3 DNA sequence: TGTGCCAGCAGCTTGGGAGTTCTCTCCTACAATGAGCAGTTCTTC. Translating it yields CASSLGVLSYNEQFF.